Each of the 10 T cell receptor beta chains below was sequenced from the same sample in a study of OX40 agonist ivuxolimab in advanced cancers. Libraries were prepared through the immunoSEQ multiplex PCR assay. Drawn from immuneACCESS, this table holds only the in-frame rearrangements with V and J called that TCRdb kept. Clones are partly lost; checked studies trace under half to an unresolved V gene and leave the rest unexplained. In this sample the table shows 90,000 to 95,000 clones, roughly 86% of which occur a single time. The ten largest make up 4.5% to 5.5% of the sample. The sequences come from CD4+ or CD8+ T cells sorted from blood, collected in a trial of the OX40 agonist ivuxolimab. The receptor source for this set is an adult with an advanced solid tumor such as melanoma, head and neck, liver or kidney cancer.

The chain combines TRBV5-4 with TRBJ1-3; D gene uncertain. The CDR3 extends over 14 amino acids. Trimming stripped 2 bases from V and 0 bases from J, with 6 bases between. Germline CDR1 reads SGHNT; CDR2 reads YYREEE (reference sequence). The CDR3: CASSFSGSGNTIYF. In DNA, the CDR3 is TGTGCCAGCAGCTTCTCCGGCTCTGGAAACACCATATATTTT.

V gene TRBV7-3 combines with J gene TRBJ2-1, with D possibly TRBD2 on 6 matching bases. CDR3 length equals 16 residues. Germline CDR1 reads SGHTA; CDR2 reads FQGTGA. V was pared by 6 bases and J by 5 bases, with 20 bases between. In nucleotides, the CDR3 is TGTGCCAGCAGTAAATCGTTCGGGACTGGGAACAATGAGCAGTTCTTC. It is translated as CASSKSFGTGNNEQFF.

The V and J genes are TRBV4-2 and TRBJ2-2, with 8 positions matching TRBD1. V gave up 5 bases and J gave up 7 bases; unmatched junction bases: 3. The CDR3 is made up of 13 amino acids. Germline-derived CDR1 and CDR2 are LGHNA and YNFKEQ. CDR3 coding DNA: TGTGCCAGCAGCTCACAGGGGGGCGGGGAGCTGTTTTTT. Translated: CASSSQGGGELFF.

This chain joins TRBV7-9 and TRBJ2-1, with a weak D call TRBD2 (6 bases). Trimming removed 11 bases from V and 7 bases from J, with 21 bases in between. Germline-derived CDR1 and CDR2 are SEHNR and FQNEAQ (reference sequence). There are 14 residues in the CDR3. This CDR3 reads CAGSPTSLGNEQFF. DNA for the CDR3: TGTGCCGGCTCCCCGACTAGTTTGGGGAATGAGCAGTTCTTC.

V gene TRBV7-6 combines with J gene TRBJ2-7, with TRBD1 matching over 7 bases. CDR1 is SGHVS and CDR2 is FNYEAQ in the germline V gene. CDR3 length: 12 residues. The trim removed 1 base at V and 9 bases at J, leaving 3 bases unmatched. CDR3 in amino acids: CASSLDSGGQYV. CDR3 sequence (DNA): TGTGCCAGCAGCTTAGACTCAGGGGGGCAGTACGTC.

The chain carries TRBV18 and TRBJ2-5; D is unresolved. Looked up from germline, CDR1 is KGHSH and CDR2 is LQKENI. Trimming left V 5 bases short and J 1 base short, with 8 bases between. The CDR3 has 13 amino acids. CDR3: CASSTTLQETQYF. The CDR3 DNA is TGTGCCAGCTCAACCACCCTCCAAGAGACCCAGTACTTC.

The V call is TRBV5-4, the J call TRBJ2-1, with 11 bases aligning to TRBD2. The germline V gene has CDR1 SGHNT and CDR2 YYREEE (reference sequence). J was trimmed by 10 bases and V by 5 bases; bases with no gene match: 11. The CDR3 covers 15 residues. Here the CDR3 reads CASSPTSGRSKEQFF. The DNA for the CDR3 is TGTGCCAGCAGTCCAACTAGCGGGAGAAGTAAGGAGCAGTTCTTC.

The gene calls are TRBV7-8 and TRBJ2-7, with 11 bases lining up with TRBD2. The CDR3 contains 15 residues. Per germline, CDR1 SGHVS and CDR2 FQNEAQ. V trimming: 3 bases; J trimming: 3 bases; junction bases outside the gene matches: 4. Here the CDR3 DNA reads TGTGCCAGCAGCTTCTCCGGGACTAGCGGCTACGAGCAGTACTTC. This translates into CASSFSGTSGYEQYF.

V usage is TRBV7-3 and J usage is TRBJ1-5; a possible D gene is TRBD1 (6 bases). Germline V gene sequence: CDR1 SGHTA, CDR2 FQGTGA. There are 17 residues in the CDR3. V gave up 5 bases and J gave up 0 bases, with 17 bases separating them. Here the CDR3 DNA reads TGTGCCAGCAGCCAAGTATGGGACATACATAGCAATCAGCCCCAGCATTTT. Translated, it gives CASSQVWDIHSNQPQHF.

The gene calls are TRBV7-9 and TRBJ1-1; the match to TRBD1 covers 8 bases. Germline V lookup: CDR1 SEHNR, CDR2 FQNEAQ (reference sequence). The V and J ends lost 4 bases and 0 bases, in that order; junction bases with no gene match: 4. The CDR3 is made up of 15 amino acids. CDR3 nucleotides: TGTGCCAGCAGCTCAGGACAGGGAATGAACACTGAAGCTTTCTTT. Residues: CASSSGQGMNTEAFF.